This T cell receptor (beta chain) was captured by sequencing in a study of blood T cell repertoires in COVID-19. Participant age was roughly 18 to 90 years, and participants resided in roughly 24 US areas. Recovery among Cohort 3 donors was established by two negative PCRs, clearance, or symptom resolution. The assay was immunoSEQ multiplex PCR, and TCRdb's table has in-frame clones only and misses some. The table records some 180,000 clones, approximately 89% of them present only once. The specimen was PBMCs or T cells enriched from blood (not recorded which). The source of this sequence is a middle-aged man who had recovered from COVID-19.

CDR3 protein: CASSSQGARFTEAFF. The CDR3 nucleotides are TGCGCCAGCAGCTCCCAGGGGGCCAGGTTCACTGAAGCTTTCTTT. The chain recombines TRBV5-1 with TRBJ1-1, with 8 bases identical to TRBD1. CDR3 length: 15 residues. The trim removed 3 bases at V and 4 bases at J, leaving 8 bases unmatched. The germline V gene has CDR1 SGHRS and CDR2 YFSETQ. The full variable domain, its missing parts supplied by reference TRBV5-1 and TRBJ1-1, is KAGVTQTPRYLIKTRGQQVTLSCSPISGHRSVSWYQQTPGQGLQFLFEYFSETQRNKGNFPGRFSGRQFSNSRSEMNVSTLELGDSALYLCASSSQGARFTEAFFGQGTRLTVV.